The 15 T cell receptor beta chains in this list originate from one sample, sequenced in a study of shared clonotypes between healthy human individuals. Method: immunoSEQ multiplex PCR; TCRdb's copy keeps in-frame clones and lacks some. The profile shows roughly 1 million clones, 70% to 80% of them singletons. Sequencing used memory CD4+ T cells from PBMCs. The subset is: CD45RA-negative fraction. Receptors were obtained from a young man in good health. Some clones in this sample may be carry-over from other donors' samples.

CDR3 region: CSVEWALLGDTQYF. Written as DNA, the CDR3 is TGCAGCGTTGAATGGGCATTACTGGGGGATACGCAGTATTTT. The chain joins TRBV29-1 to TRBJ2-3; D uncertain. The CDR3 consists of 14 residues. The germline CDR1 and CDR2 sequences are SQVTM and ANQGSEA. The V gene lost 2 bases and the J gene lost 6 bases, with 15 bases spanning the gap.

V gene TRBV11-2 combines with J gene TRBJ1-5, with 8 bases that match TRBD1. CDR1 and CDR2 (germline): SGHAT, FQNNGV. The CDR3 has 16 residues. V shed 4 bases and J 7 bases; nucleotides not matched to a gene: 12. The CDR3 reads CASSSRPGQGGQPQHF. The CDR3 coding sequence is TGTGCCAGCAGCTCCAGACCCGGACAGGGCGGGCAGCCCCAGCATTTT.

The rearrangement uses TRBV10-3 and TRBJ2-1; 13 nucleotides match TRBD2. This CDR3 has 16 residues. The trim removed 8 bases at V and 1 base at J, leaving 5 bases unmatched. CDR1 and CDR2 (germline): ENHRY, SYGVKD. CDR3 region: CAIAGTSGTSYNEQFF. The CDR3 bases are TGTGCCATCGCCGGGACTAGCGGGACTTCCTACAATGAGCAGTTCTTC.

As DNA, the CDR3 is TGCGCCAGCAGTCCCACCTTACTTACTAGCGGGAGTTACGAGCAGTACTTC. It encodes CASSPTLLTSGSYEQYF. This sequence joins TRBV5-1 and TRBJ2-7; 11 nucleotides match TRBD2. Germline values: CDR1 SGHRS, CDR2 YFSETQ. V lost 5 bases and J lost 4; bases outside the gene matches: 14. The CDR3 consists of 17 residues.

As for this clone: The sample carries other DNA sequences with the same CDR3. J is TRBJ2-1 and V is TRBV19, with D unresolved. Germline values: CDR1 LNHDA, CDR2 SQIVND (reference sequence). V was trimmed by 4 bases and J by 0 bases, leaving 7 bases between them. CDR3 length: 14 amino acids. CDR3 residues: CASSTTGSYNEQFF. Here the CDR3 DNA reads TGTGCCAGTAGTACCACCGGCTCCTACAATGAGCAGTTCTTC.

This clone was counted a few times. The same CDR3 can be traced to other DNA sequences in this sample. CDR3 coding DNA: TGTGCCAGCAGCGTAGGCGCGGGAGGGCCCTACGAGCAGTACTTC. This encodes CASSVGAGGPYEQYF. The genes are TRBV9 and TRBJ2-7; the match to TRBD2 covers 9 bases. Germline CDR1 SGDLS, CDR2 YYNGEE. The trim removed 0 bases at V and 2 bases at J, leaving 3 bases unmatched. This CDR3 has 15 residues.

Turning to this clone: Other DNA sequences in this specimen translate into the identical CDR3. The chain joins TRBV14 to TRBJ2-1, with D perhaps being TRBD1 or TRBD2 (5 bases each). Germline CDR1 is SGHDN and CDR2 is FVKESK. V lost 0 bases and J lost 10, with 10 bases in between. The CDR3 spans 13 residues. The CDR3 sequence: CASSQDLEGEQFF. The CDR3 DNA sequence: TGTGCCAGCAGCCAAGATCTCGAGGGGGAGCAGTTCTTC.

As concerns this clone: This may arise from a read error, as a much more abundant clone is one base away. This specimen includes other DNA sequences encoding the same CDR3. The J gene is TRBJ1-3, the V gene TRBV11-2; TRBD1 might be the D (5 bases). CDR1 SGHAT and CDR2 FQNNGV come from the germline V gene. CDR3 length: 15 amino acids. V lost 1 base and J 0 bases, leaving 7 bases between the germline ends. The CDR3 is CASSLGTSSGNTIYF. The CDR3, as DNA: TGTGCCAGCAGCTTAGGGACAAGCTCTGGAAACACCATATATTTT.

The V call is TRBV11-1, the J call TRBJ2-7, with a tentative D call TRBD1 (5 bases). Germline V gene lookup returns CDR1 SGHAT and CDR2 FQDESV (reference sequence). The CDR3 contains 13 residues. V dropped 2 bases and J dropped 3 bases, with 8 bases sitting between them. DNA for the CDR3: TGTGCCAGCAGCTTACCCAGGGACTACGAGCAGTACTTC. Amino acids: CASSLPRDYEQYF. Full variable domain (rest looked up from reference TRBV11-1 and TRBJ2-7): EAEVAQSPRYKITEKSQAVAFWCDPISGHATLYWYRQILGQGPELLVQFQDESVVDDSQLPKDRFSAERLKGVDSTLKIQPAELGDSAMYLCASSLPRDYEQYFGPGTRLTVT.

A word on this clone: Other nucleotide sequences from this sample produce the same CDR3. This chain joins TRBV11-2 and TRBJ1-1; the D is unclear. CDR1 and CDR2 (germline): SGHAT, FQNNGV. The V end was cut by 5 bases, the J end by 2 bases, with 9 bases between. CDR3 length: 13 amino acids. CDR3 sequence: CASSLERNTEAFF. The CDR3 DNA follows: TGTGCCAGCAGCCTCGAGAGAAACACTGAAGCTTTCTTT.

This clone has just one count. The gene calls are TRBV9 and TRBJ2-5; no clear D gene. V shed 0 bases and J shed 2 bases, with 11 bases lying between them. This CDR3 is 15 amino acids long. The germline gives CDR1 SGDLS, CDR2 YYNGEE. The CDR3 reads CASSVDANRQETQYF. In DNA, the CDR3 is TGTGCCAGCAGCGTAGATGCGAACCGACAAGAGACCCAGTACTTC.

V usage is TRBV6-5 and J usage is TRBJ2-7; maybe TRBD1 (7 bases). V was clipped by 5 bases and J by 2 bases, with 16 bases between them. CDR1 MNHEY and CDR2 SVGAGI come from the germline V gene. The CDR3 has 15 residues. CDR3 sequence reads: CASSPEGAQPYEQYF. The CDR3 DNA follows: TGTGCCAGCAGTCCGGAGGGGGCCCAACCCTACGAGCAGTACTTC.

This clone has only a few counts. V and J are TRBV2 and TRBJ2-7; D possibly corresponds to TRBD2 (6 bases). V dropped 8 bases and J dropped 3 bases, with 14 bases sitting between them. Per the germline V gene, CDR1 is SNHLY and CDR2 is FYNNEI. The CDR3 is 13 amino acids. The CDR3 DNA follows: TGTGCCAGCGGCGGGGACTCCCACTACGAGCAGTACTTC. This sequence encodes CASGGDSHYEQYF.

The chain joins TRBV10-3 to TRBJ2-1; D is perhaps TRBD2 (5 bases). V shed 0 bases and J shed 5 bases, with 8 bases lying between them. Germline V gives CDR1 ENHRY, CDR2 SYGVKD. CDR3 length equals 14 residues. The CDR3, as DNA: TGTGCCATCAGTGAGTCTCGGACTCACAATGAGCAGTTCTTC. This encodes CAISESRTHNEQFF.

The chain is built from TRBV30 and TRBJ2-1; D may be TRBD2 (6 bases). The CDR3 is made up of 15 amino acids. From germline, CDR1 is GTSNPN and CDR2 SVGIG (reference sequence). Trimming left V 0 bases short and J 15 bases short, with 24 bases between. The CDR3 loop is CAWSVTSGTPPARFF. CDR3 nucleotide sequence: TGTGCCTGGAGTGTAACTTCCGGGACTCCTCCGGCACGGTTCTTC. The full variable domain, completed using reference TRBV30 and TRBJ2-1, is SQTIHQWPATLVQPVGSPLSLECTVEGTSNPNLYWYRQAAGRGLQLLFYSVGIGQISSEVPQNLSASRPQDRQFILSSKKLLLSDSGFYLCAWSVTSGTPPARFFGPGTRLTVL.